This is a list of T cell receptor beta chains from one sample in a study of blood T cell repertoires in COVID-19. The data were produced by immunoSEQ multiplex PCR, yet TCRdb's version contains in-frame clones alone and is incomplete. The table records 350,000 to 400,000 clones, approximately 89% of them present only once. The sample was PBMCs or T cells enriched from blood (not recorded which). The origin of the receptors is a man aged 35 to 55 in a cohort exposed to, infected with or recovered from COVID-19 (not recorded which). The CDR3 runs from the conserved cysteine through the conserved F or W. The D gene is left open where the match is weak. Size tells how often a clone was seen (once, few, many) or the class of an expanded clone, and some rows leave it out.

size: .; V: TRBV5-1; J: TRBJ2-7; D: TRBD1; DNA: TGCGCCAGCAGCTTGGACAGGGGTCGCGACGAGCAGTACTTC; CDR3: CASSLDRGRDEQYF
size: .; V: TRBV6-1; J: TRBJ1-4; D: .; DNA: TGTGCCAGCAGTGAAGAGGTAACAGGGTACGAAAAACTGTTTTTT; CDR3: CASSEEVTGYEKLFF
size: few; V: TRBV6-1; J: TRBJ1-5; D: .; DNA: TGTGCCAGCAGTGACGGCAGGGGCAATCAGCCCCAGCATTTT; CDR3: CASSDGRGNQPQHF
size: .; V: TRBV9; J: TRBJ1-4; D: TRBD1; DNA: TGTGCCAGCAGCGTAGGGACAGGGTTTTCGGGTGAAAAACTGTTTTTT; CDR3: CASSVGTGFSGEKLFF
size: .; V: TRBV19; J: TRBJ2-1; D: .; DNA: TGTGCCAGTACACCCTCCGGGAGCTTCTCCTACAATGAGCAGTTCTTC; CDR3: CASTPSGSFSYNEQFF
size: .; V: TRBV5-1; J: TRBJ1-6; D: TRBD1; DNA: TGCGCCAGCAGTCAAGGGGACAGGGGGAATTCACCCCTCCACTTT; CDR3: CASSQGDRGNSPLHF
size: .; V: TRBV10-3; J: TRBJ1-2; D: .; DNA: TGTGCCATCAGCGATCCTGTAGCGGGGGGCTATGGCTACACCTTC; CDR3: CAISDPVAGGYGYTF
size: .; V: TRBV5-1; J: TRBJ2-7; D: TRBD2; DNA: TGCGCCAGCAGCTTGGAAGCTAGCGGGAACTACGAGCAGTACTTC; CDR3: CASSLEASGNYEQYF
size: once; V: TRBV12-5; J: TRBJ2-1; D: .; DNA: TGTGCTAGTGGTTTTGGCCTTACCTACAATGAGCAGTTCTTC; CDR3: CASGFGLTYNEQFF
size: .; V: TRBV7-7; J: TRBJ2-2; D: .; DNA: TGTGCCAGCAGCTTAGGATGGTCTAGCAAAGTGAACACCGGGGAGCTGTTTTTT; CDR3: CASSLGWSSKVNTGELFF
size: .; V: TRBV19; J: TRBJ1-1; D: TRBD1; DNA: TGTGCCAGTCGACCCGGACAGGAAAAGTCTTGGAACACTGAAGCTTTCTTT; CDR3: CASRPGQEKSWNTEAFF
size: once; V: TRBV19; J: TRBJ1-3; D: .; DNA: TGTGCCAGTAGGACGACAGACTCTGGAAACACCATATATTTT; CDR3: CASRTTDSGNTIYF
size: .; V: TRBV25-1; J: TRBJ2-7; D: TRBD2; DNA: TGTGCCAGCAGTGAACAGCTAGCGGGAGATGGGGAGCAGTACTTC; CDR3: CASSEQLAGDGEQYF
size: .; V: TRBV28; J: TRBJ2-7; D: TRBD2; DNA: TGTGCCAGCAGTTTTCTCCCTTTAGCGGGAGGAATCCACTACGAGCAGTACTTC; CDR3: CASSFLPLAGGIHYEQYF
size: .; V: TRBV5-6; J: TRBJ1-5; D: .; DNA: TGTGCCAGCAGCCACAGGTCGCGGGGGGATAGCAATCAGCCCCAGCATTTT; CDR3: CASSHRSRGDSNQPQHF
size: .; V: TRBV6-5; J: TRBJ2-5; D: TRBD1; DNA: TGTGCCAGCAGTTCAAGGACAGGGAGGGAGACCCAGTACTTC; CDR3: CASSSRTGRETQYF
size: .; V: TRBV5-1; J: TRBJ2-2; D: TRBD1; DNA: TGCGCCAGCAGCCCCGGACAGGCCGAAGCCGGGGAGCTGTTTTTT; CDR3: CASSPGQAEAGELFF
size: .; V: TRBV6-6; J: TRBJ2-7; D: .; DNA: TGTGCCAGCAGTTACGCCCGGGACACCTACGAGCAGTACTTC; CDR3: CASSYARDTYEQYF
size: .; V: TRBV27; J: TRBJ2-7; D: TRBD2; DNA: TGTGCCAGCAAAACCCGACTAGCGGGAGAACACGAGCAGTACTTC; CDR3: CASKTRLAGEHEQYF
size: .; V: TRBV4-1; J: TRBJ2-3; D: .; DNA: TGCGCCAGCAGCGGGCGGCAGGGTGGCCCAGATACGCAGTATTTT; CDR3: CASSGRQGGPDTQYF
size: .; V: TRBV18; J: TRBJ2-7; D: TRBD2; DNA: TGTGCCAGCTCACCACCGAGTCTAGCGGACTACGAGCAGTACTTC; CDR3: CASSPPSLADYEQYF
size: .; V: TRBV4-1; J: TRBJ2-3; D: .; DNA: TGCGCCAGCAGCCAAGAACCGGGAACGAGGGCCGGCACAGATACGCAGTATTTT; CDR3: CASSQEPGTRAGTDTQYF
size: once; V: TRBV4-1; J: TRBJ2-5; D: .; DNA: TGCGCCAGCAGCCCCTTGGGCTCAAGGGGAGAGACCCAGTACTTC; CDR3: CASSPLGSRGETQYF
size: .; V: TRBV4-2; J: TRBJ2-3; D: .; DNA: TGTGCCAGCAGCTCCCTCACAGATACGCAGTATTTT; CDR3: CASSSLTDTQYF
size: .; V: TRBV28; J: TRBJ1-5; D: TRBD1; DNA: TGTGCCAGCAGTTCCGATGGTCAGGGGGCGAGTCAGCCCCAGCATTTT; CDR3: CASSSDGQGASQPQHF
size: .; V: TRBV5-4; J: TRBJ1-1; D: .; DNA: TGTGCCAGCAGCTTAGGGACAAAGAACACTGAAGCTTTCTTT; CDR3: CASSLGTKNTEAFF
size: .; V: TRBV28; J: TRBJ2-2; D: TRBD1; DNA: TGTGCCAGCTGCGGGACGGGACAGGGGAACACCGGGGAGCTGTTTTTT; CDR3: CASCGTGQGNTGELFF
size: .; V: TRBV6-5; J: TRBJ2-3; D: .; DNA: TGTGCCAGCACCGCTGGGACTAGCACAGATACGCAGTATTTT; CDR3: CASTAGTSTDTQYF
size: .; V: TRBV5-1; J: TRBJ2-2; D: TRBD1; DNA: TGCGCCAGCAGCTTGGGGACAGGCACCGGGGAGCTGTTTTTT; CDR3: CASSLGTGTGELFF
size: .; V: TRBV7-9; J: TRBJ2-7; D: .; DNA: TGTGCCAGCAGGTGGGACATCAACGAGCAGTACTTC; CDR3: CASRWDINEQYF
size: .; V: TRBV20-1; J: TRBJ1-1; D: .; DNA: TGCAGTGCTAGTCCCGCAGTGGTGAACACTGAAGCTTTCTTT; CDR3: CSASPAVVNTEAFF
size: .; V: TRBV7-9; J: TRBJ1-2; D: TRBD1; DNA: TGTGCCAGCAGCCAGGGACAGAGAAACAACTATGGCTACACCTTC; CDR3: CASSQGQRNNYGYTF
size: .; V: TRBV5-5; J: TRBJ2-7; D: .; DNA: TGTGCCAGCAGCCCCTACCCTGCAAAGTACGAGCAGTACTTC; CDR3: CASSPYPAKYEQYF
size: .; V: TRBV7-2; J: TRBJ2-7; D: TRBD1; DNA: TGTGCCAGCAGCATCCAACCGGGACAGGGTAAACGCGAGCAGTACTTC; CDR3: CASSIQPGQGKREQYF
size: .; V: TRBV5-1; J: TRBJ1-1; D: TRBD1; DNA: TGCGCCAGCAGCGGAGGACAGGGGGCGACTGAAGCTTTCTTT; CDR3: CASSGGQGATEAFF
size: .; V: TRBV9; J: TRBJ1-1; D: TRBD1; DNA: TGTGCCAGCAGCAGACAGGGAACGAACACTGAAGCTTTCTTT; CDR3: CASSRQGTNTEAFF
size: .; V: TRBV7-8; J: TRBJ2-7; D: TRBD1; DNA: TGTGCCAGCAGCACAGGGGTCCATGGCGAGCAGTACTTC; CDR3: CASSTGVHGEQYF